Below are 12 T cell receptor beta chains sequenced from a single sample in a study of shared clonotypes between healthy human individuals. Terminally differentiated effector memory CD45RA+ cells were excluded by CCR7 positive selection of CD45RO-negative cells. Only in-frame clones appear in the TCRdb table, and some are missing; sequencing was by immunoSEQ multiplex PCR. The table records about 2.1 million clones, roughly 93% of them present only once. The sample was naive CD8+ T cells from PBMCs. The origin of the receptors is a man aged 18 to 30 in good health. Some clones in this sample may be carry-over from other donors' samples.

The rearrangement uses TRBV2 and TRBJ2-2; 10 positions agree with TRBD1. The CDR3 loop spans 18 amino acids. Trimming cost V 6 bases and J 4 bases; bases outside gene matches: 14. Germline V lookup: CDR1 SNHLY, CDR2 FYNNEI. Here the CDR3 reads CASSVPGQGVLSTGELFF. Here the CDR3 DNA reads TGTGCCAGCAGCGTACCCGGACAGGGGGTTTTATCCACCGGGGAGCTGTTTTTT.

This sequence joins TRBV7-9 and TRBJ2-7, with TRBD2 matching 10 bases. The J segment lost 2 bases and the V segment lost 4 bases, leaving 5 bases of the junction unmatched. The germline V gene encodes CDR1 SEHNR and CDR2 FQNEAQ (reference sequence). CDR3 length: 15 amino acids. The CDR3 region has the DNA TGTGCCAGCAGCTCCGGGACTAGCGCAACCTACGAGCAGTACTTC. Its translation: CASSSGTSATYEQYF.

The chain combines TRBV7-3 with TRBJ2-5, with D perhaps given as TRBD1 or TRBD2 (5 bases each). Germline-derived CDR1 and CDR2 are SGHTA and FQGTGA. The CDR3 consists of 16 residues. Trimming pared 5 bases from V and 5 bases from J, leaving 21 bases between. The CDR3 sequence is CASSPGAAKSGETQYF. The CDR3 nucleotides are TGTGCCAGCAGCCCCGGGGCAGCGAAGTCAGGCGAGACCCAGTACTTC.

V gene TRBV4-1 combines with J gene TRBJ1-3; D remains unclear. Trimming shortened V by 4 bases and J by 0 bases, and 13 bases separated the two germline ends. This CDR3 contains 16 residues. CDR1 is MGHRA, CDR2 YSYEKL, per germline. The CDR3 sequence: CASSPETRYSGNTIYF. The CDR3 DNA reads TGCGCCAGCAGCCCTGAAACGCGATACTCTGGAAACACCATATATTTT.

V usage is TRBV4-3 and J usage is TRBJ2-7; D is undetermined. Germline CDR1 reads LGHNA; CDR2 reads YSLEER. V was clipped by 2 bases and J by 2 bases, with 13 bases between them. The length of the CDR3 is 15 residues. The CDR3 spells CASSQLVGNPYEQYF. The DNA of the CDR3 is TGCGCCAGCAGCCAACTGGTCGGAAATCCCTACGAGCAGTACTTC.

This chain joins TRBV30 and TRBJ2-4, with D perhaps matching TRBD2 (5 bases). Trimming removed 2 bases from V and 0 bases from J, with 11 bases in between. The CDR3 length is 15 residues. Germline CDR1 reads GTSNPN; CDR2 reads SVGIG (reference sequence). CDR3 sequence (DNA): TGTGCCTGGAGTAGCGGAGTCGGAGCCAAAAACATTCAGTACTTC. Its protein is CAWSSGVGAKNIQYF.

The chain joins TRBV11-2 to TRBJ2-7, with 7 positions matching TRBD2. The V gene's germline CDR1 is SGHAT and CDR2 FQNNGV. This CDR3 contains 14 residues. The junction had 7 bases not matched to a gene; V was cut back by 5 bases and J by 3 bases. The CDR3 nucleotides read TGTGCCAGCAGCCCCCGGGGGGAACACTACGAGCAGTACTTC. It encodes CASSPRGEHYEQYF.

The chain links TRBV9 to TRBJ2-2; 11 bases are a match to TRBD2. The trim removed 4 bases at V and 6 bases at J, leaving 8 bases unmatched. The V gene's germline CDR1 is SGDLS and CDR2 YYNGEE. This CDR3 comprises 16 residues. CDR3 sequence (DNA): TGTGCCAGCAGCCCGACTAGCGGGAATCTACCCGGGGAGCTGTTTTTT. Its translation: CASSPTSGNLPGELFF.

This chain connects TRBV15 to TRBJ1-2, with 9 bases that match TRBD1. Trimming took 0 bases from V and 3 from J; bases not matched to a gene: 11. This CDR3 is built from 18 residues. Germline values: CDR1 LNHNV, CDR2 YYDKDF (reference sequence). Written as DNA, the CDR3 is TGTGCCACCAGCAGAGATTTCCCCCGGACAGGGGACGACTATGGCTACACCTTC. It encodes CATSRDFPRTGDDYGYTF.

This chain uses TRBV2 with TRBJ2-1; 10 bases map to TRBD1. Germline lookup yields CDR1 SNHLY and CDR2 FYNNEI. J lost 2 bases, V lost 3 bases, and 10 bases had no gene match. The CDR3 is 18 residues long. Here the CDR3 DNA reads TGTGCCAGCAGTGAGACCGGGACAGGGGATATTCCCTACAATGAGCAGTTCTTC. Translating it yields CASSETGTGDIPYNEQFF.

The J gene is TRBJ2-1, the V gene TRBV7-9, with 8 bases aligning to TRBD1. The CDR3 spans 15 residues. The junction had 13 bases not matched to a gene; V was cut back by 7 bases and J by 8 bases. The germline gives CDR1 SEHNR, CDR2 FQNEAQ (reference sequence). CDR3 coding DNA: TGTGCCAGCACTCGACAGGGGTCGCTTGGCCATGAGCAGTTCTTC. This sequence encodes CASTRQGSLGHEQFF.

V is TRBV29-1 and J is TRBJ1-2, with 8 bases fitting TRBD1. J lost 6 bases, V lost 4 bases, and 7 bases had no gene match. The germline CDR1 and CDR2 sequences are SQVTM and ANQGSEA. The CDR3 runs to 13 residues. The DNA for the CDR3 is TGCAGCGTTGTGCAGGGGGCGCAGCATGGCTACACCTTC. It is translated as CSVVQGAQHGYTF.